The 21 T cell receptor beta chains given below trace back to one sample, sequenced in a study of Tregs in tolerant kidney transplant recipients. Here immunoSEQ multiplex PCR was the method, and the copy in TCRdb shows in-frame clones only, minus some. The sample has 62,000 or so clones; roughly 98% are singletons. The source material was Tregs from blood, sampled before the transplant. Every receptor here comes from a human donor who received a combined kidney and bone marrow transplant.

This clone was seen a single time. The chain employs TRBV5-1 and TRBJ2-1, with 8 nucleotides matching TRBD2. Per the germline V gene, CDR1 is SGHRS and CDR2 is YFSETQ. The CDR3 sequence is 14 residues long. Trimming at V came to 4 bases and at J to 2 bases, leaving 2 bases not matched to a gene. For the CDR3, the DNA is TGCGCCAGCAGCCTTAGCGGGGCCTACAATGAGCAGTTCTTC. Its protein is CASSLSGAYNEQFF.

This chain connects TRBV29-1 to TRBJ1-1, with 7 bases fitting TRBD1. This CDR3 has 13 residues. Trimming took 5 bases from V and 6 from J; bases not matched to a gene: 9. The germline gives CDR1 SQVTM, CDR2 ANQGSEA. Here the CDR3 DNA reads TGCAGCGTTTCGGGAGGGGGCGTCGCTGAAGCTTTCTTT. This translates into CSVSGGGVAEAFF.

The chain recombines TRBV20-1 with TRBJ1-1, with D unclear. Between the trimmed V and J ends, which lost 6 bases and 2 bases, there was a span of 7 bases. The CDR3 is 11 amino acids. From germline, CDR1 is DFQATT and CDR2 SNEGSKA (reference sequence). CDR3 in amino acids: CSAQVNTEAFF. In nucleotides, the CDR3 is TGCAGTGCCCAGGTTAACACTGAAGCTTTCTTT.

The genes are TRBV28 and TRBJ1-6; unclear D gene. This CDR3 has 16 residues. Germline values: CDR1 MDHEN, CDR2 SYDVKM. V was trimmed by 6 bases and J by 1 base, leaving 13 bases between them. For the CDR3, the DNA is TGTGCCAGCAGCCTGGGTGGCGGTTCCTATAATTCACCCCTCCACTTT. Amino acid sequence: CASSLGGGSYNSPLHF.

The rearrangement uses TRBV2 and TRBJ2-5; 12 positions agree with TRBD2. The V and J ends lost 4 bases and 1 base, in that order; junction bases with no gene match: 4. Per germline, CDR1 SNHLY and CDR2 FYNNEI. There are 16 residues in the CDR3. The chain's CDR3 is CASSGSSGGAQETQYF. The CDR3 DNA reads TGTGCCAGCAGTGGTTCTAGCGGGGGGGCCCAAGAGACCCAGTACTTC.

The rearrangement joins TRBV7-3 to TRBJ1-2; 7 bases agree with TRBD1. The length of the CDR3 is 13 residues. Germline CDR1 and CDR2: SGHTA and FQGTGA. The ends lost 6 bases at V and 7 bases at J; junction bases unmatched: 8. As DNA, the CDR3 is TGTGCCAGCAGGATAAACAGGGGCGGTGGCTACACCTTC. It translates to CASRINRGGGYTF.

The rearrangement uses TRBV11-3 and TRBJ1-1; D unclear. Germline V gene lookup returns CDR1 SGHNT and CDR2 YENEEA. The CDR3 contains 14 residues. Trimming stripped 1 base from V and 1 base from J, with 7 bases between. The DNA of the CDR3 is TGTGCCAGCAGCTTAGGTCCTAGGAACACTGAAGCTTTCTTT. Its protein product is CASSLGPRNTEAFF.

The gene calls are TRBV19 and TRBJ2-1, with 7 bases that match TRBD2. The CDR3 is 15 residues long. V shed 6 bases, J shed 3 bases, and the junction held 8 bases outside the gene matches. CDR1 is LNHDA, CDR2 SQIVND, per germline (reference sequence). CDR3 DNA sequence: TGTGCCAGTAGACCCACTCGGGACTACTACAATGAGCAGTTCTTC. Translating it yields CASRPTRDYYNEQFF.

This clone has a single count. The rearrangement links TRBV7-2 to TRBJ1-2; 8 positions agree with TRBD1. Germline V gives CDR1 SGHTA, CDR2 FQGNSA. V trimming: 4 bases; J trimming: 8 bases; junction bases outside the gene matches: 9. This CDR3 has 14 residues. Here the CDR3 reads CASSSQQGVGGYTF. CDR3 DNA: TGTGCCAGCAGCTCACAACAGGGGGTGGGGGGCTACACCTTC.

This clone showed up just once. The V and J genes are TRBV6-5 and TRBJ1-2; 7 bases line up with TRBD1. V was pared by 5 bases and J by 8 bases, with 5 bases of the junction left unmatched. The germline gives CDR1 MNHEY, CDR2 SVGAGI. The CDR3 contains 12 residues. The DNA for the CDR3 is TGTGCCAGCAGTAGACAGGGAGCGGGCTACACCTTC. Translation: CASSRQGAGYTF.

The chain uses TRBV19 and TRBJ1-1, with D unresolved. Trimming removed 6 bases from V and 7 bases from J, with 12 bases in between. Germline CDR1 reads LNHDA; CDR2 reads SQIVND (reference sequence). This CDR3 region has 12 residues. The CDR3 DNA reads TGTGCCAGTAGCAGGCGTTCAGATGAAGCTTTCTTT. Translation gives CASSRRSDEAFF.

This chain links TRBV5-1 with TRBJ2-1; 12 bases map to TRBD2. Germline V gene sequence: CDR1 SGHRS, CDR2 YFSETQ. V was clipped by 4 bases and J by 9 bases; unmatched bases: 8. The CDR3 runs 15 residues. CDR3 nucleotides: TGCGCCAGCAGCATACTAGCGGGGGGCCCAGGTGAGCAGTTCTTC. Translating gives CASSILAGGPGEQFF.

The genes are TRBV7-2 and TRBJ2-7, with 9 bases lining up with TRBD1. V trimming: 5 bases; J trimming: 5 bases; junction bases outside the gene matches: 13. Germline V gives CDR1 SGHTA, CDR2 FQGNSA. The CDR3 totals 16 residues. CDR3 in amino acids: CASSLLLGTGSHEQYF. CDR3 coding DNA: TGTGCCAGCAGCCTATTATTAGGGACAGGGTCCCACGAGCAGTACTTC.

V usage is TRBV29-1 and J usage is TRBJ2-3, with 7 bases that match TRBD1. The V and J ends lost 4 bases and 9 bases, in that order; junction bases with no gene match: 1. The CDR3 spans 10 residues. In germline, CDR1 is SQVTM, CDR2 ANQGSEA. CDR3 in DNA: TGCAGCGTTGGACAGGGCACGCAGTATTTT. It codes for CSVGQGTQYF.

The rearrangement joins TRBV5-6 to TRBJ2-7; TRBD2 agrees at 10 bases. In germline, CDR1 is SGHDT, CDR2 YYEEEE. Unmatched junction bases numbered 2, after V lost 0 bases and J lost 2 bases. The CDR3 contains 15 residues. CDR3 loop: CASSLGLAGAYEQYF. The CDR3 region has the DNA TGTGCCAGCAGCTTGGGGCTAGCGGGGGCCTACGAGCAGTACTTC.

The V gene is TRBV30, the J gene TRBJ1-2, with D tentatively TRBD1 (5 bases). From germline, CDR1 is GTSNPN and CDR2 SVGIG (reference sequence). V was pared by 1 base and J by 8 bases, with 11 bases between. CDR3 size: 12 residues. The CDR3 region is CAWSGGTGGYTF. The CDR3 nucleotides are TGTGCCTGGAGTGGAGGGACTGGGGGCTACACCTTC.

Here the CDR3 DNA reads TGTGCCAGCAGTCGGACAGGGGAGAATGAGCAGTTCTTC. Translation gives CASSRTGENEQFF. The rearrangement uses TRBV6-1 and TRBJ2-1; 9 bases match TRBD1. This CDR3 has 13 amino acids. Germline CDR1 and CDR2: MNHNS and SASEGT. The V gene end was trimmed by 5 bases and the J gene end by 7 bases; junction bases not matched to a gene: 3.

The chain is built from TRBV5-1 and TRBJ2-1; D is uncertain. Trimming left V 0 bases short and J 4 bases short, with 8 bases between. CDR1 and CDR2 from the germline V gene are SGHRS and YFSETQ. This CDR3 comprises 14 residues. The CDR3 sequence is CASSLEAVYNEQFF. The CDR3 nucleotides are TGCGCCAGCAGCTTGGAGGCGGTGTACAATGAGCAGTTCTTC. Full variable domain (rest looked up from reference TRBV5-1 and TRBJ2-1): KAGVTQTPRYLIKTRGQQVTLSCSPISGHRSVSWYQQTPGQGLQFLFEYFSETQRNKGNFPGRFSGRQFSNSRSEMNVSTLELGDSALYLCASSLEAVYNEQFFGPGTRLTVL.

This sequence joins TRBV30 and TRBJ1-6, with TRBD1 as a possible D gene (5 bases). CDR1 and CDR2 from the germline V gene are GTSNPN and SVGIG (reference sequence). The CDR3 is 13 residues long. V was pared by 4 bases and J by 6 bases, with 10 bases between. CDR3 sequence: CAWTGGFNSPLHF. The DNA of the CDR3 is TGTGCCTGGACCGGGGGATTTAATTCACCCCTCCACTTT.

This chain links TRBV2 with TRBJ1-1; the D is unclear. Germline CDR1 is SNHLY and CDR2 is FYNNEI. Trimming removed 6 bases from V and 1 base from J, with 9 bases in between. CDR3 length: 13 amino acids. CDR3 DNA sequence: TGTGCCAGCAGATTAGAAAAGAACACTGAAGCTTTCTTT. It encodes CASRLEKNTEAFF.

Here the CDR3 DNA reads TGCGCCAGCAGCTTACCGGGACTAGCGGGAGAGTGGTACTTC. Translated, it gives CASSLPGLAGEWYF. This rearrangement joins TRBV5-1 to TRBJ2-7; 14 nucleotides align to TRBD2. V shed 2 bases and J 12 bases; nucleotides not matched to a gene: 7. CDR3 size: 14 residues. Germline CDR1 is SGHRS and CDR2 is YFSETQ. Full variable domain (rest looked up from reference TRBV5-1 and TRBJ2-7): KAGVTQTPRYLIKTRGQQVTLSCSPISGHRSVSWYQQTPGQGLQFLFEYFSETQRNKGNFPGRFSGRQFSNSRSEMNVSTLELGDSALYLCASSLPGLAGEWYFGPGTRLTVT.